This T cell receptor (beta chain) was identified in a study of tissue T cells after allogeneic stem cell transplantation. Only in-frame clones appear in the TCRdb table, and some are missing; sequencing was by immunoSEQ multiplex PCR. The data contain roughly 3,000 clones, under 50% of them seen just once; the ten biggest clones take up around a fifth. Documented time point: mouse harvest day 14 after allogeneic transplant. Each mouse received 10^7 T-cell-depleted marrow cells plus 10^6 splenic CD5+ T cells by tail vein. B6 (H2b) cells into BALB/c (H2d) mice; tissues taken at day 7 or 14. The V and J ends lost 3 bases and 3 bases respectively, with 11 bases between them. The V gene's germline CDR1 is KGHPV and CDR2 FQNQEV (reference sequence). The CDR3 loop spans 15 amino acids. A word on this clone: Mouse gene names and germline throughout. With the read ending 1 residue before the CDR3 end, the germline J gene is used to fill in that end.

The chain carries TRBV26 and TRBJ1-4; D unclear. This receptor was identified in a female BALB/c mouse given C57BL/6 T cells with graft-versus-host disease after an allogeneic hematopoietic cell transplant. The sample comprised gut tissue. CDR3 residues: CASSLVGTTNERLFF. Partial CDR3 DNA: TGTGCCAGCAGTCTCGTGGGTACGACCAACGAAAGATTATTT.